A selection of T cell receptor beta chains follows, all from one sample in a study of CD8+ T cells in alopecia areata. TCRdb keeps only in-frame clones here, not all; method: immunoSEQ multiplex PCR. Here the sample spans under 350,000 clones, 55% to 75% being singletons. Specimen: CD4+ T cells sorted from blood, collected at week 24, from a patient treated with tofacitinib. These receptor sequences come from a human donor with alopecia areata. The CDR3 runs from the conserved cysteine through the conserved F or W. A D gene is named only where the DNA matches it firmly. The size field is filled for only some rows; it gives once, few, many or a size class.

size	V	D	J	DNA	CDR3
few	TRBV28	.	TRBJ1-6	TGTGCCAGCAAGTTCTCTTCAAGGGCTTCACCCCTCCACTTT	CASKFSSRASPLHF
.	TRBV9	.	TRBJ2-3	TGTGCCAGCAGCGTAACTCCTGACGGTACAGATACGCAGTATTTT	CASSVTPDGTDTQYF
.	TRBV29-1	.	TRBJ1-5	TGCAGCGGTTCTTGGGGGATCAATCAGCCCCAGCATTTT	CSGSWGINQPQHF
once	TRBV29-1	.	TRBJ1-1	TGCAGCGTTAGTCGGGTAGCTGAAGCTTTCTTT	CSVSRVAEAFF
.	TRBV18	.	TRBJ2-7	TGTGCCAGCTCAAACTATGCCTACGAGCAGTACTTC	CASSNYAYEQYF
.	TRBV12-5	.	TRBJ2-7	TGTGCTAGTGGTTTTTGGGGGCAAAGCGAGCAGTACTTC	CASGFWGQSEQYF
.	TRBV5-1	.	TRBJ1-1	TGCGCCAGCAGCTCTGGACGGCTGAACACTGAAGCTTTCTTT	CASSSGRLNTEAFF
.	TRBV29-1	.	TRBJ2-7	TGCAGCGGAACCGGGGGCAGGGTAGGCGAGCAGTACTTC	CSGTGGRVGEQYF
few	TRBV11-2	.	TRBJ1-6	TGTGCCAGCAGCCCCGGTTCACCCCTCCACTTT	CASSPGSPLHF
.	TRBV10-3	.	TRBJ2-1	TGTGCCAGCAGCCCGAGGCACTACAATGAGCAGTTCTTC	CASSPRHYNEQFF
.	TRBV10-3	TRBD2	TRBJ2-3	TGTGCCACCCGCGGGGGGACAGATACGCAGTATTTT	CATRGGTDTQYF
.	TRBV6-5	.	TRBJ1-2	TGTGCCAGCAGTGCGGGGGCAAGAGGTGGCTACACCTTC	CASSAGARGGYTF
.	TRBV6-5	TRBD1	TRBJ1-5	TGTGCCAGCAGCGACCGACAGGGGACCAATCAGCCCCAGCATTTT	CASSDRQGTNQPQHF
.	TRBV6-5	.	TRBJ2-3	TGTGCCAGCAGGACTGACCACACAGATACGCAGTATTTT	CASRTDHTDTQYF
few	TRBV29-1	.	TRBJ2-1	TGCAGCGCTGGCGGTGGGGGGCTTGAGCAGTTCTTC	CSAGGGGLEQFF
.	TRBV4-1	TRBD1	TRBJ1-5	TGCGCCAGCAGCTTGACAGGGGGACTTTATAGCAATCAGCCCCAGCATTTT	CASSLTGGLYSNQPQHF